What follows are 12 T cell receptor beta chains derived from one specimen sequenced in a study of lymphopenia after photon versus proton radiotherapy. The data were produced by immunoSEQ multiplex PCR, yet TCRdb's version contains in-frame clones alone and is incomplete. Here the sample spans 20,000 to 25,000 clones, about 85% being singletons. The sequencing used peripheral blood, collected from a patient treated with photon-based radiotherapy. These receptor sequences come from a man in his sixties with pancreatic cancer.

The V call is TRBV7-9, the J call TRBJ1-2; no definite D call. CDR3 length: 11 residues. The germline V gene has CDR1 SEHNR and CDR2 FQNEAQ (reference sequence). The germline V and J ends were trimmed by 1 base and 7 bases, with 4 bases remaining between them. The CDR3 is CASSLDGGYTF. The CDR3 coding sequence is TGTGCCAGCAGCTTAGACGGTGGCTACACCTTC.

The chain is built from TRBV27 and TRBJ1-6, with unresolved D. V lost 4 bases and J 0 bases, leaving 4 bases between the germline ends. Germline-derived CDR1 and CDR2 are MNHEY and SMNVEV (reference sequence). This CDR3 contains 14 residues. For the CDR3, the DNA is TGTGCCAGCAGTTCCAGCTCCTATAATTCACCCCTCCACTTT. Its translation is CASSSSSYNSPLHF.

This clone was detected only once. The genes are TRBV18 and TRBJ1-1; possibly TRBD1 for D (5 bases). V shed 6 bases and J shed 3 bases, with 11 bases lying between them. CDR1 is KGHSH and CDR2 is LQKENI in the germline V gene. CDR3 length: 13 residues. The CDR3 reads CASSSGGDTEAFF. CDR3 DNA sequence: TGTGCCAGCTCCTCGGGGGGGGACACTGAAGCTTTCTTT.

The J gene is TRBJ1-2, the V gene TRBV19; TRBD1 aligns across 7 bases. Germline V gene sequence: CDR1 LNHDA, CDR2 SQIVND (reference sequence). With 7 bases clipped from V and 5 bases from J, the junction kept 10 bases outside the gene matches. The CDR3 sequence is 14 residues long. Written as DNA, the CDR3 is TGTGCCAGTACCCAACAAGACAGGGTATATGGCTACACCTTC. Translating gives CASTQQDRVYGYTF.

The genes are TRBV27 and TRBJ1-5; TRBD1 matches at 7 bases. The J segment lost 16 bases and the V segment lost 5 bases, leaving 14 bases of the junction unmatched. CDR3 length: 13 residues. Germline-derived CDR1 and CDR2 are MNHEY and SMNVEV (reference sequence). The CDR3 nucleotides read TGTGCCAGCAGTCTACGACGTGAGGGGGCTGAACATTTT. Its protein product is CASSLRREGAEHF.

The chain employs TRBV7-9 and TRBJ2-7; possibly TRBD1 for D (5 bases). Germline V gene lookup returns CDR1 SEHNR and CDR2 FQNEAQ (reference sequence). The V gene lost 2 bases and the J gene lost 3 bases, with 11 bases spanning the gap. The CDR3 length is 14 residues. CDR3 in amino acids: CASSLFTGDYEQYF. The CDR3 coding sequence is TGTGCCAGCAGCTTATTCACAGGAGACTACGAGCAGTACTTC. Full variable domain (missing parts from reference TRBV7-9 and TRBJ2-7): DTGVSQNPRHKITKRGQNVTFRCDPISEHNRLYWYRQTLGQGPEFLTYFQNEAQLEKSRLLSDRFSAERPKGSFSTLEIQRTEQGDSAMYLCASSLFTGDYEQYFGPGTRLTVT.

The chain joins TRBV10-3 to TRBJ2-1, with D tentatively TRBD2 (7 bases). The CDR3 length is 15 residues. Germline CDR1 is ENHRY and CDR2 is SYGVKD. Trimming cost V 10 bases and J 5 bases, with 21 bases left between them. The CDR3 coding sequence is TGTGCCACCCTCTGGGGGGGGGCTCCCCACAATGAGCAGTTCTTC. It encodes CATLWGGAPHNEQFF.

J is TRBJ2-7 and V is TRBV10-3; weak D call: TRBD2 (6 bases). V was pared by 2 bases and J by 6 bases, with 14 bases between. Germline loops: CDR1 ENHRY, CDR2 SYGVKD. The CDR3 length is 14 residues. CDR3 nucleotides: TGTGCCATCAGTGAGAGAATCGGGAGCGGCGAGCAGTACTTC. Protein: CAISERIGSGEQYF.

This clone came up a few times. V is TRBV5-1 and J is TRBJ2-3; 9 bases align to TRBD2. V trimming: 2 bases; J trimming: 0 bases; junction bases outside the gene matches: 4. Germline assignment: CDR1 SGHRS and CDR2 YFSETQ. The CDR3 consists of 16 residues. In DNA, the CDR3 is TGCGCCAGCAGCTTACTTAGCGGGGGTAGCACAGATACGCAGTATTTT. Its protein is CASSLLSGGSTDTQYF. Combining the CDR3 with reference TRBV5-1 and TRBJ2-3 gives the whole variable domain KAGVTQTPRYLIKTRGQQVTLSCSPISGHRSVSWYQQTPGQGLQFLFEYFSETQRNKGNFPGRFSGRQFSNSRSEMNVSTLELGDSALYLCASSLLSGGSTDTQYFGPGTRLTVL.

The chain links TRBV11-2 to TRBJ1-1; no clear D. This CDR3 contains 13 residues. Germline loops: CDR1 SGHAT, CDR2 FQNNGV. V was pared by 6 bases and J by 1 base, with 9 bases between. This chain's CDR3 is CASRWTANTEAFF. CDR3 nucleotides: TGTGCCAGCAGGTGGACCGCGAACACTGAAGCTTTCTTT.

The chain has TRBV6-1 and TRBJ2-3; 12 nucleotides line up with TRBD2. The CDR3 sequence is 15 residues long. Germline V gene data show CDR1 as MNHNS and CDR2 as SASEGT. The ends lost 5 bases at V and 3 bases at J; junction bases unmatched: 3. The CDR3 bases are TGTGCCAGCAGTCGGACTAGCGGGGCTACAGATACGCAGTATTTT. Its protein is CASSRTSGATDTQYF.

This chain joins TRBV6-5 and TRBJ1-1; TRBD1 aligns across 7 bases. Trimming at V came to 8 bases and at J to 3 bases, leaving 12 bases not matched to a gene. Germline CDR1 MNHEY, CDR2 SVGAGI. The CDR3 has 15 residues. Here the CDR3 reads CASAVTGAGDTEAFF. DNA for the CDR3: TGTGCCAGCGCCGTTACAGGGGCGGGGGACACTGAAGCTTTCTTT.